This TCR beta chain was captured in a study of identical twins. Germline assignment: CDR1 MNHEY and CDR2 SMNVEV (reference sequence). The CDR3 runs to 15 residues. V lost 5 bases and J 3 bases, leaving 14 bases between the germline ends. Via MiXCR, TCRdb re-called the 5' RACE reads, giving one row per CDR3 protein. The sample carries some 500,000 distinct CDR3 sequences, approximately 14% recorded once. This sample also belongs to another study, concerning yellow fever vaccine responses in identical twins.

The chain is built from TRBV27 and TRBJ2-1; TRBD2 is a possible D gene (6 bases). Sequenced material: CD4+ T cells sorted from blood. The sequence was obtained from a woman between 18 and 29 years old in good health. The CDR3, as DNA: TGTGCCAGCAGTAAGGGACTGGCGGTCTACAATGAGCAGTTCTTC. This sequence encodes CASSKGLAVYNEQFF.